The 25 T cell receptor beta chains presented below share a single source sample, sequenced in a study of blood T cells in healthy people across ages. Combining a sample-barcoded 5' primer with a J-beta primer mix, a second PCR ran for roughly 6 to 11 cycles. TCRdb fed the 5' RACE reads into MiXCR, producing one record per CDR3 protein. The data show about 1.8 million distinct CDR3 sequences, with 49% seen just once and less than 2.5% held by the top ten. Sequencing used blood. Receptors were obtained from a woman in her thirties or forties in good health.

The J gene is TRBJ2-7, the V gene TRBV3-1; D is possibly TRBD2 (5 bases). Germline V CDR1 and CDR2: LGHDT, YNNKEL (reference sequence). The CDR3 is 14 residues long. The V gene lost 5 bases and the J gene lost 3 bases, with 14 bases spanning the gap. This CDR3 is CASSALRTDYEQYF. The DNA of the CDR3 is TGTGCCAGCAGCGCCTTGCGGACTGACTACGAGCAGTACTTC.

V gene TRBV5-1 combines with J gene TRBJ2-1, with no clear D. The germline V and J ends were trimmed by 6 bases and 9 bases, with 10 bases remaining between them. This CDR3 is built from 11 residues. CDR1 SGHRS and CDR2 YFSETQ come from the germline V gene. The CDR3 coding sequence is TGCGCCAGCATCTTTGCTCGTGAGCAGTTCTTC. This codes for CASIFAREQFF.

The J gene is TRBJ2-1, the V gene TRBV10-3; no reliable D call. CDR3 size: 14 residues. V lost 2 bases, J lost 8 bases, and 13 bases lay in between. CDR1 ENHRY and CDR2 SYGVKD come from the germline V gene. Here the CDR3 DNA reads TGTGCCATCAGTGAGAACGCCCGACCGGATGAGCAGTTCTTC. This gives the protein CAISENARPDEQFF.

Here the CDR3 reads CASSLVGVQQFF. The CDR3 nucleotides read TGTGCCAGCAGCTTAGTGGGGGTCCAGCAGTTCTTC. The chain links TRBV7-2 to TRBJ2-1; TRBD1 or TRBD2 may be the D gene (5 bases each). The CDR3 extends over 12 amino acids. The V gene's germline CDR1 is SGHTA and CDR2 FQGNSA. V was shortened by 1 base and J by 11 bases, with 9 bases between the two germline ends. Supplemented by reference TRBV7-2 and TRBJ2-1, the full variable domain reads GAGVSQSPSNKVTEKGKDVELRCDPISGHTALYWYRQSLGQGLEFLIYFQGNSAPDKSGLPSDRFSAERTGGSVSTLTIQRTQQEDSAVYLCASSLVGVQQFFGPGTRLTVL.

The rearrangement links TRBV5-1 to TRBJ2-7; TRBD1 matches at 8 bases. Germline lookup yields CDR1 SGHRS and CDR2 YFSETQ. V shed 4 bases and J 6 bases; nucleotides not matched to a gene: 6. The CDR3 contains 13 residues. In DNA form, the CDR3 reads TGCGCCAGCAGCACGGACAGGGAGAGCGAGCAGTACTTC. Residues: CASSTDRESEQYF.

V usage is TRBV7-6 and J usage is TRBJ2-2; no definite D call. The germline CDR1 and CDR2 sequences are SGHVS and FNYEAQ. The CDR3 length is 14 residues. V was clipped by 6 bases and J by 3 bases, with 11 bases between them. CDR3 nucleotides: TGTGCCAGCAGAAAAGGACCATACACCGGGGAGCTGTTTTTT. This gives the protein CASRKGPYTGELFF. Supplemented by reference TRBV7-6 and TRBJ2-2, the full variable domain reads GAGVSQSPRYKVTKRGQDVALRCDPISGHVSLYWYRQALGQGPEFLTYFNYEAQQDKSGLPNDRFSAERPEGSISTLTIQRTEQRDSAMYRCASRKGPYTGELFFGEGSRLTVL.

V and J are TRBV20-1 and TRBJ2-1; TRBD1 matches at 10 bases. The CDR3 is 16 residues long. Germline CDR1 DFQATT, CDR2 SNEGSKA (reference sequence). V lost 0 bases and J lost 3; bases outside the gene matches: 5. The CDR3 region has the DNA TGCAGTGCTAGAGATATTAGGACAGGGGGCTACAATGAGCAGTTCTTC. Protein: CSARDIRTGGYNEQFF.

CDR3 nucleotides: TGTGCCAGCAGTGAAAGCGCCGGCAGCACAGATACGCAGTATTTT. It specifies CASSESAGSTDTQYF. This chain connects TRBV6-1 to TRBJ2-3; D gene unclear. CDR1 and CDR2 from the germline V gene are MNHNS and SASEGT. Trimming removed 2 bases at V and 0 bases at J, with 9 bases between. The length of the CDR3 is 15 residues.

The chain links TRBV7-9 to TRBJ2-4; no clear D gene. The J call may be in error: the DNA end matches TRBJ2-5 better. Germline V CDR1 and CDR2: SEHNR, FQNEAQ (reference sequence). This CDR3 contains 15 residues. The CDR3 DNA reads as TGTGCCAGCAGCTTGTCAATGGCGGTGCAAGAGACCCAGTACTTC. Amino acids: CASSLSMAVQETQYF.

J is TRBJ1-2 and V is TRBV7-9; perhaps TRBD1 as D (5 bases). Germline values: CDR1 SEHNR, CDR2 FQNEAQ (reference sequence). V gave up 5 bases and J gave up 7 bases, with 14 bases separating them. This CDR3 region has 13 residues. The CDR3 loop reads CASSLEGRGGYTF. The DNA for the CDR3 is TGTGCCAGCAGCCTAGAGGGGAGAGGTGGCTACACCTTC.

This clonotype was recorded at least ten times. The chain recombines TRBV18 with TRBJ2-5; D unresolved. The V and J ends lost 3 bases and 1 base respectively, with 6 bases between them. The germline gives CDR1 KGHSH, CDR2 LQKENI. This CDR3 contains 13 residues. CDR3 residues: CASSPQSQETQYF. The DNA for the CDR3 is TGTGCCAGCTCACCCCAATCCCAAGAGACCCAGTACTTC.

The V call is TRBV6-5, the J call TRBJ1-2, with 12 bases that match TRBD1. Germline lookup yields CDR1 MNHEY and CDR2 SVGAGI. J was trimmed by 8 bases and V by 2 bases; bases with no gene match: 6. CDR3 size: 15 residues. The CDR3 sequence is CASSYRGTGGAGYTF. CDR3 in DNA: TGTGCCAGCAGTTACCGTGGGACAGGGGGCGCGGGCTACACCTTC.

This sequence joins TRBV5-1 and TRBJ1-5; 7 nucleotides match TRBD1. Germline-derived CDR1 and CDR2 are SGHRS and YFSETQ. V lost 4 bases and J lost 0; bases outside the gene matches: 4. The CDR3 extends over 15 amino acids. The CDR3 DNA reads as TGCGCCAGCAGCCGGGACAGCGATAGCAATCAGCCCCAGCATTTT. Translation gives CASSRDSDSNQPQHF.

This clonotype was seen a handful of times. This CDR3 reads CASSRGDFQETQYF. DNA of the CDR3: TGTGCCAGCAGCCGGGGGGACTTCCAAGAGACCCAGTACTTC. This sequence joins TRBV6-5 and TRBJ2-5, with 7 nucleotides matching TRBD2. CDR1 MNHEY and CDR2 SVGAGI come from the germline V gene. V gave up 6 bases and J gave up 1 base; unmatched junction bases: 5. This CDR3 is 14 amino acids long.

V usage is TRBV20-1 and J usage is TRBJ1-5, with 9 positions matching TRBD1. Germline V lookup: CDR1 DFQATT, CDR2 SNEGSKA (reference sequence). The CDR3 extends over 14 amino acids. Germline trimming cut 6 bases from V and 4 bases from J; bases unmatched to any gene: 7. The CDR3 spells CSAHRDRANQPQHF. The CDR3 coding sequence is TGCAGTGCCCACCGGGACAGGGCAAATCAGCCCCAGCATTTT.

V is TRBV5-6 and J is TRBJ2-5; D is possibly TRBD1 (6 bases). Trimming shortened V by 4 bases and J by 8 bases, and 15 bases separated the two germline ends. In germline, CDR1 is SGHDT, CDR2 YYEEEE. The CDR3 covers 13 residues. CDR3 protein: CASSPTGPNTQYF. CDR3 bases: TGTGCCAGCAGCCCGACAGGTCCAAATACCCAGTACTTC.

The rearrangement uses TRBV10-3 and TRBJ2-3; the match to TRBD2 covers 10 bases. Germline V gives CDR1 ENHRY, CDR2 SYGVKD. The CDR3 runs 14 residues. Trimming cost V 7 bases and J 6 bases; bases outside gene matches: 7. The CDR3 is CAIKDSGGTDTQYF. In DNA form, the CDR3 reads TGTGCCATCAAGGATAGCGGGGGGACCGATACGCAGTATTTT.

The chain couples TRBV7-9 to TRBJ2-1, with TRBD2 identical over 8 bases. CDR1 and CDR2 from the germline V gene are SEHNR and FQNEAQ (reference sequence). Unmatched junction bases numbered 18, after V lost 5 bases and J lost 0 bases. The CDR3 totals 20 residues. In nucleotides, the CDR3 is TGTGCCAGCAGCCAACCAACTAGCCGGGGGGGCTTTAGCTCCTACAATGAGCAGTTCTTC. This encodes CASSQPTSRGGFSSYNEQFF.

V usage is TRBV7-3 and J usage is TRBJ1-2; maybe TRBD1 (6 bases). Deletions cut 5 bases from V and 5 bases from J, with 18 bases between. CDR1 and CDR2 (germline): SGHTA, FQGTGA. CDR3 length equals 15 residues. CDR3 region: CASSLQTGSRYGYTF. The DNA of the CDR3 is TGTGCCAGCAGCCTACAAACAGGGAGCCGTTATGGCTACACCTTC.

This chain joins TRBV7-2 and TRBJ2-5, with TRBD1 as a possible D gene (6 bases). The assigned J gene may be wrong: the sequence end matches TRBJ2-7 better. This CDR3 comprises 16 residues. Germline V gene data show CDR1 as SGHTA and CDR2 as FQGNSA. The CDR3 is CASSSDVTLTGNEQYF. The CDR3 region has the DNA TGTGCCAGCAGCTCCGACGTGACTTTAACAGGGAACGAGCAGTACTTC.

The chain is built from TRBV6-5 and TRBJ2-3, with a tentative D call TRBD1 (6 bases). Looked up from germline, CDR1 is MNHEY and CDR2 is SVGAGI. V shed 6 bases and J shed 2 bases, with 15 bases lying between them. There are 15 residues in the CDR3. This CDR3 is CASRDDRSYTDTQYF. DNA of the CDR3: TGTGCCAGCAGGGACGACAGGTCTTACACAGATACGCAGTATTTT.

CDR3 coding DNA: TGTGCCAGCACAGGCGGCCCGGGACAGTACCAAGAGACCCAGTACTTC. Protein sequence: CASTGGPGQYQETQYF. The rearrangement uses TRBV6-6 and TRBJ2-5; 7 bases agree with TRBD1. The CDR3 has 16 residues. From germline, CDR1 is MNHNY and CDR2 SVGAGI (reference sequence). The V gene end was trimmed by 7 bases and the J gene end by 0 bases; junction bases not matched to a gene: 11.

This clonotype was seen only a few times. The rearrangement joins TRBV7-2 to TRBJ2-7, with 7 bases fitting TRBD1. This CDR3 region has 14 residues. V was clipped by 5 bases and J by 10 bases; unmatched bases: 14. The germline V gene has CDR1 SGHTA and CDR2 FQGNSA. The CDR3, as DNA: TGTGCCAGCAGCCCCGAGCGGAGGACAGGTATTCAGTACTTC. Translating it yields CASSPERRTGIQYF. Full variable domain (remainder filled in from reference TRBV7-2 and TRBJ2-7): GAGVSQSPSNKVTEKGKDVELRCDPISGHTALYWYRQSLGQGLEFLIYFQGNSAPDKSGLPSDRFSAERTGGSVSTLTIQRTQQEDSAVYLCASSPERRTGIQYFGPGTRLTVT.

This rearrangement joins TRBV7-2 to TRBJ2-5; the D call may be TRBD1 or TRBD2 (5 bases each). V was cut by 5 bases and J by 7 bases, with 20 bases left in between. CDR1 and CDR2 from the germline V gene are SGHTA and FQGNSA. The CDR3 has 15 amino acids. As DNA, the CDR3 is TGTGCCAGCAGCCGAGTGGGTGGGGGTGTCGGGACCCAGTACTTC. Residues: CASSRVGGGVGTQYF.

This clonotype has a handful of counts. The genes are TRBV28 and TRBJ2-5, with 10 bases identical to TRBD1. The CDR3 consists of 15 residues. CDR1 and CDR2 (germline): MDHEN, SYDVKM. V lost 6 bases, J lost 11 bases, and 15 bases stayed unmatched. The CDR3 spells CASSVIGTGAGEQYF. The CDR3 DNA follows: TGTGCCAGCAGCGTCATCGGGACAGGGGCGGGGGAGCAGTACTTC.